This T cell receptor (beta chain) was sequenced in a study of CD8+ T cells in alopecia areata. For the study at large: Treated patients were dosed with oral tofacitinib, taking 5 to 10 mg twice daily.

The sample's treatment: oral pan-JAK inhibitor, 5-10 mg twice daily. From germline, CDR1 is SGDLS and CDR2 YYNGEE. The CDR3 runs 16 residues. Following extraction, RNA underwent reverse transcription to cDNA, which served as the sequencing template. Using immunoSEQ multiplex PCR, the repertoire was profiled, and TCRdb retains in-frame clones only, with some absent. This sample yields fewer than 250,000 clones, of which 35% to 40% are seen a single time; 0.4% to 0.55% belongs to the top ten. On this clone itself: At one end the junction does not follow the germline gene, possibly because of a read error.

Material: CD4+ T cells sorted from blood, obtained around week 34, from a patient treated with tofacitinib. The receptor was derived from a human donor with alopecia areata. This sequence joins TRBV9 and TRBJ2-7, with D perhaps given as TRBD1 or TRBD2 (5 bases each). CDR3 protein: CASSVGVGDLSSEQYF. In DNA form, the CDR3 reads TGTGCCAGCAGCGTAGGAGTGGGGGACCTCTCCTCCGAGCAGTACTTC.